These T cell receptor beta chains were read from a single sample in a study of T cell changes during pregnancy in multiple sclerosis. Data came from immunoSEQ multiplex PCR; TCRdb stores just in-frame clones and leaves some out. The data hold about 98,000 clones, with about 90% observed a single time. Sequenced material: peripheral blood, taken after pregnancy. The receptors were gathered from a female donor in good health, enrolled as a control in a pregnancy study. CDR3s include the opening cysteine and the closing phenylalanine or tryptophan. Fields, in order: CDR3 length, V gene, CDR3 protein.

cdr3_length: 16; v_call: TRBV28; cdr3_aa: CASSFRQGPLHQPQHF
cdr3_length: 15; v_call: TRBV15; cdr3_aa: CATSRDRRGSETQYF
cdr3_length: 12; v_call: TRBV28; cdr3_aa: CASKANLYGYTF
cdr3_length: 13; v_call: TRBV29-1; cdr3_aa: CSVQTGGGTEAFF
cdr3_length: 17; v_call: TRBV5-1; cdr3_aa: CASNLGGTSGSYNEQFF
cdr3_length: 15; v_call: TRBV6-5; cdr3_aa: CASSYSGASSYEQYF
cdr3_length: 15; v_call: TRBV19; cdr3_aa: CASTLTSGSINEQFF
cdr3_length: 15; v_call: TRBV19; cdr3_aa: CASSRPGQGAYGYTF
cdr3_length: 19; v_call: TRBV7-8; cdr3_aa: CASSFLRSQRGAHTDTQYF
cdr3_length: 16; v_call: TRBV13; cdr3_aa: CASSPGSGRVYNEQFF
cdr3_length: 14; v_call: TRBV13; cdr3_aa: CASRRGGGTYEQYF
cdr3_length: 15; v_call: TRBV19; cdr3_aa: CASSKPGTAGNTIYF
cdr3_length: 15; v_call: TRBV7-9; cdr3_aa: CASSLALRDINEQFF
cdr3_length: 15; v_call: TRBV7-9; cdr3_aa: CASSFDADGTGGYTF
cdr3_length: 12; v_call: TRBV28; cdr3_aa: CASRQRTVEAFF
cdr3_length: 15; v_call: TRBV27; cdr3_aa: CASGRNTDLSYEQYF
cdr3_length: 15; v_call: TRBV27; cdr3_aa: CASSPLDSGGDTIYF
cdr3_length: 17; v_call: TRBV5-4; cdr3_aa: CASSRFNRAGGGNTIYF
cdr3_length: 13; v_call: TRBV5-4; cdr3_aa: CASSPVTNYGYTF
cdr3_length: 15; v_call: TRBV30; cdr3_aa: CAWREGTRMTYEQYF
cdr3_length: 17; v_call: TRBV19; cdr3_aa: CASSIGLAGRPYNEQFF
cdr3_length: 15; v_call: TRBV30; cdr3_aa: CAWTQGLAMTDTQYF
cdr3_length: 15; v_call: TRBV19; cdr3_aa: CASSIGRAENYGYTF
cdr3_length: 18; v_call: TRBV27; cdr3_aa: CASSRLGGREDSNQPQHF
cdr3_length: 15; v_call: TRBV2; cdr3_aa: CASGAGPNSGNTIYF
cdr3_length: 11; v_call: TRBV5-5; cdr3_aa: CASQGNSPLHF
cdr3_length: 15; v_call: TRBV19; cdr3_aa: CASSIGTRSNNEQFF
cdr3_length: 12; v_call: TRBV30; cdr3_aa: CASLQGRTEAFF
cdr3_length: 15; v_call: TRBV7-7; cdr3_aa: CASSLGSGRTNEQFF
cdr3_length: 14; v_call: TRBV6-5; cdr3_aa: CASSPLGGSFGYTF
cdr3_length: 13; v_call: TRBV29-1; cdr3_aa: CSVVQGVVTEAFF
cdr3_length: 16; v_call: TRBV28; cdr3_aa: CASSSPIRESSYEQYF
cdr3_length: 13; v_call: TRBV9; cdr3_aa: CASSVGAGYEAFF
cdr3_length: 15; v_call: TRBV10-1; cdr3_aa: CASSESGTGNYEQYF
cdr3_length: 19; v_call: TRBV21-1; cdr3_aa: CASSLPGTGRFRGSGELFF
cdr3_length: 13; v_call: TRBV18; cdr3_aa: CASSPPGQETQYF
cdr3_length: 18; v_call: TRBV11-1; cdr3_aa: CASSLVGRLAGLQETQYF
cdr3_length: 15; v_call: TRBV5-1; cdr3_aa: CASSSTGSSTDTQYF
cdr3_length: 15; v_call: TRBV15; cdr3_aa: CATSREGTGGEKLFF
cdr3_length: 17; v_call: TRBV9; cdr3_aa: CASSAGGGDRGFGEQYF
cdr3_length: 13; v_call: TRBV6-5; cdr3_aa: CASSSGVESPLHF
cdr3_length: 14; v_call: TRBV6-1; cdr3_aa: CASSRTGKGTEAFF
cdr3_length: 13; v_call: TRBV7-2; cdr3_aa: CASSLDRDKPQHF
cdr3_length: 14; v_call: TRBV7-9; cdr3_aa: CASSGGQYYNEQFF